One and the same sample provided the 9 T cell receptor beta chains below, sequenced in a study of blood T cell repertoires in COVID-19 (dated by TCRdb to the early 2020s). The protocol used for the library was the immunoSEQ multiplex PCR assay. TCRdb carries this immuneACCESS record with in-frame sequences only. Its versions omit some clonotypes, under half of them owing to an unresolved V gene in the studies checked, with the rest unexplained. The sample has some 220,000 clones on record, around 86% of them singletons. The ten most abundant clones make up roughly 5.5% of the sample. Sequenced material: peripheral blood. These receptors originate from a woman aged 70 to 79 with COVID-19, enrolled during active disease.

About this clone itself: In the same sample, other DNA sequences code for this CDR3. The chain couples TRBV19 to TRBJ2-5; perhaps TRBD1 as D (5 bases). The CDR3 consists of 14 residues. Germline loops: CDR1 LNHDA, CDR2 SQIVND (reference sequence). V was cut by 3 bases and J by 4 bases, with 12 bases left in between. CDR3 residues: CASSITPRGETQYF. CDR3 DNA sequence: TGTGCCAGTAGTATCACACCTAGGGGAGAGACCCAGTACTTC.

The gene calls are TRBV11-3 and TRBJ2-5; 8 bases map to TRBD1. After removal of 5 bases from V and 4 bases from J, the junction contained 6 bases not matched to a gene. The germline V gene has CDR1 SGHNT and CDR2 YENEEA. CDR3 length equals 14 residues. The CDR3 loop is CASSASGGPETQYF. The CDR3 DNA follows: TGTGCCAGCAGCGCTTCAGGGGGCCCAGAGACCCAGTACTTC.

The gene calls are TRBV28 and TRBJ2-7, with 7 bases identical to TRBD1. With 6 bases clipped from V and 3 bases from J, the junction kept 8 bases outside the gene matches. Germline loops: CDR1 MDHEN, CDR2 SYDVKM. The CDR3 runs to 14 residues. CDR3 coding DNA: TGTGCCAGCAGAACCTTGGGACAGCGCTACGAGCAGTACTTC. Its translation: CASRTLGQRYEQYF.

V is TRBV5-4 and J is TRBJ1-1; possible D gene TRBD1, 6 bases. CDR1 is SGHNT and CDR2 is YYREEE in the germline V gene (reference sequence). Trimming shortened V by 4 bases and J by 3 bases, and 13 bases separated the two germline ends. The CDR3 length is 14 residues. CDR3 protein: CASSQGAGDTEAFF. The CDR3 DNA reads TGTGCCAGCAGCCAGGGTGCAGGGGACACTGAAGCTTTCTTT.

This chain links TRBV5-1 with TRBJ2-7, with TRBD1 identical over 7 bases. V dropped 0 bases and J dropped 5; count of bases not matched to a gene: 5. The CDR3 runs 14 residues. CDR1 SGHRS and CDR2 YFSETQ come from the germline V gene. The CDR3 DNA follows: TGCGCCAGCAGCTTGGGACAGGGAAGCGACGAGCAGTACTTC. It specifies CASSLGQGSDEQYF.

This rearrangement joins TRBV6-5 to TRBJ1-2; 8 bases agree with TRBD1. The trim removed 3 bases at V and 7 bases at J, leaving 7 bases unmatched. Per germline, CDR1 MNHEY and CDR2 SVGAGI. The CDR3 is 14 amino acids. CDR3 bases: TGTGCCAGCAGTTATTCTGGACAGGGTTCTGGCTACACCTTC. This codes for CASSYSGQGSGYTF.

CDR3 coding DNA: TGTGCCAGTACCCCGTTTGGTAGGGGTGCTGGAAACACCATATATTTT. Protein: CASTPFGRGAGNTIYF. The genes are TRBV19 and TRBJ1-3; a possible D gene is TRBD1 (5 bases). Germline CDR1 LNHDA, CDR2 SQIVND (reference sequence). This CDR3 contains 16 residues. V gave up 7 bases and J gave up 2 bases, with 18 bases separating them. The variable domain in full, with the rest retrieved from reference TRBV19 and TRBJ1-3, is DGGITQSPKYLFRKEGQNVTLSCEQNLNHDAMYWYRQDPGQGLRLIYYSQIVNDFQKGDIAEGYSVSREKKESFPLTVTSAQKNPTAFYLCASTPFGRGAGNTIYFGEGSWLTVV.

The DNA for the CDR3 is TGTGCCAGCAGCTTGGCCTTAGGTTCATTTCGTGCGGCGTTCTTC. It encodes CASSLALGSFRAAFF. The chain joins TRBV5-5 to TRBJ2-1; D ambiguous. V was shortened by 0 bases and J by 15 bases, with 22 bases between the two germline ends. This CDR3 is 15 amino acids long. CDR1 is SGHKS and CDR2 is YYEKEE in the germline V gene (reference sequence).

The rearrangement uses TRBV6-5 and TRBJ2-7; the D is unclear. With 6 bases removed from V and 4 bases from J, the gap between germline ends came to 19 bases. The CDR3 sequence is 15 residues long. Germline V gene data show CDR1 as MNHEY and CDR2 as SVGAGI. CDR3 region: CASRVDPGEIYEQYF. The CDR3 DNA follows: TGTGCCAGCAGGGTAGACCCCGGAGAAATATACGAGCAGTACTTC.